The 2 T cell receptor beta chains in this list originate from one sample, sequenced in a study of blood T cells in healthy people across ages. A second about 6 to 12 cycle PCR used barcoded and J-beta primers. Each CDR3 protein is one row after TCRdb ran MiXCR on the 5' RACE reads. The sample holds about 1.6 million distinct CDR3 sequences, about 32% seen once. Material for sequencing was blood. These receptors came from a woman aged 25 to 39 in good health.

This clonotype appeared a few times. The chain employs TRBV12-3 or TRBV12-4 and TRBJ1-2, with D maybe TRBD1 (5 bases). The CDR3 sequence is 15 residues long. V lost 6 bases, J lost 1 base, and 15 bases lay in between. CDR3 DNA sequence: TGTGCCAGCAGCCCCCCGATGGGGGGTAACTATGGCTACACCTTC. Translating gives CASSPPMGGNYGYTF.

In this sample, this clonotype turned up a few times. The V gene is TRBV6-2 or TRBV6-3, the J gene TRBJ1-2; no clear D gene. The CDR3 has 12 residues. CDR1 and CDR2 (germline): MNHEY, SVGEGT. Trimming removed 3 bases from V and 3 bases from J, with 5 bases in between. The CDR3 DNA sequence: TGTGCCAGCAGTTATGGCTACTATGGCTACACCTTC. It yields the protein CASSYGYYGYTF.